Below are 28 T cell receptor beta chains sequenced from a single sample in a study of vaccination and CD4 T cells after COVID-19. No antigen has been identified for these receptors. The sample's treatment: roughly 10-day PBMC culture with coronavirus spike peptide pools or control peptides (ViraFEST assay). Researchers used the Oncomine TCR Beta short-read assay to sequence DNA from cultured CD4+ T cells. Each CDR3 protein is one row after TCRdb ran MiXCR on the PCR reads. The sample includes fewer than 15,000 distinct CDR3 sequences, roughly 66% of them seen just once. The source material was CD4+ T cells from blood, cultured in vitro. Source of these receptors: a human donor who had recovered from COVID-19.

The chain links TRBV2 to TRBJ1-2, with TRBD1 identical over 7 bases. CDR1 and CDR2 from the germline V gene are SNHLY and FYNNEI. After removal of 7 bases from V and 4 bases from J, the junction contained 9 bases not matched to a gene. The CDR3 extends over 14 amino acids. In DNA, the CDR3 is TGTGCCAGCATTAGACAGGGTCGAGGCTATGGCTACACCTTC. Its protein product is CASIRQGRGYGYTF.

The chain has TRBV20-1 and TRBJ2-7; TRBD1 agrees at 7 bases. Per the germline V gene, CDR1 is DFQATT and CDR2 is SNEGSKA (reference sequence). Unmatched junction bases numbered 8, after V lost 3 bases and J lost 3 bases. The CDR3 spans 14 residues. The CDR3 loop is CSARPDRSDYEQYF. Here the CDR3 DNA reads TGCAGTGCTAGGCCGGACAGGAGTGACTACGAGCAGTACTTC.

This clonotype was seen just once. CDR3 nucleotides: TGTGCCAGCGGGGCGTTAGCGGGAGGCTACACCGGGGAGCTGTTTTTT. Encoded protein: CASGALAGGYTGELFF. The rearrangement links TRBV6-1 to TRBJ2-2, with 10 bases fitting TRBD2. V lost 8 bases, J lost 3 bases, and 9 bases stayed unmatched. Germline CDR1 is MNHNS and CDR2 is SASEGT. This CDR3 region has 16 residues.

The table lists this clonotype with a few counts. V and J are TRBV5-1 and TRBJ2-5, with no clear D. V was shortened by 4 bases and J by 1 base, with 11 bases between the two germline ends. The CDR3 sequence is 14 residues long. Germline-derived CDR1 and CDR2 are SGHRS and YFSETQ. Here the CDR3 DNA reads TGCGCCAGCAGCAGGACGAGTGGCCAAGAGACCCAGTACTTC. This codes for CASSRTSGQETQYF. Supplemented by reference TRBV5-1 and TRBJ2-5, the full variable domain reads KAGVTQTPRYLIKTRGQQVTLSCSPISGHRSVSWYQQTPGQGLQFLFEYFSETQRNKGNFPGRFSGRQFSNSRSEMNVSTLELGDSALYLCASSRTSGQETQYFGPGTRLLVL.

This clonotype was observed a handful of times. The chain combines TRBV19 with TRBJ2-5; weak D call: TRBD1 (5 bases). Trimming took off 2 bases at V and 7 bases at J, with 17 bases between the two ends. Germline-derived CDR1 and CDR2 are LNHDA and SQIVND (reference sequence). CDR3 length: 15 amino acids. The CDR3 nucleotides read TGTGCCAGTAGTATACAAGGGGCCCACGATGGGACCCAGTACTTC. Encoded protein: CASSIQGAHDGTQYF.

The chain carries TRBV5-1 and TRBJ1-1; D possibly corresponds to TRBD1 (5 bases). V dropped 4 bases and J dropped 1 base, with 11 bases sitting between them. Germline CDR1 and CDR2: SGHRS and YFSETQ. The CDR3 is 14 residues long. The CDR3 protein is CASSEGTGNTEAFF. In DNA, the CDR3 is TGCGCCAGCAGCGAGGGGACCGGGAACACTGAAGCTTTCTTT.

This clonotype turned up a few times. The CDR3 protein is CSARGGGTSNQPQHF. The CDR3 nucleotides are TGCAGTGCTAGAGGCGGGGGTACTAGCAATCAGCCCCAGCATTTT. The V and J genes are TRBV20-1 and TRBJ1-5; tentatively, D is TRBD1 (5 bases). CDR3 size: 15 residues. Germline V gene data show CDR1 as DFQATT and CDR2 as SNEGSKA (reference sequence). V was cut by 1 base and J by 0 bases, with 10 bases left in between.

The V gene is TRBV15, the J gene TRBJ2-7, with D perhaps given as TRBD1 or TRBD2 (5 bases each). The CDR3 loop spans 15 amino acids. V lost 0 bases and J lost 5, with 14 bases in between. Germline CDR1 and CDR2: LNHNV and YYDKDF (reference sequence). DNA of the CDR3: TGTGCCACCAGCAGAGATAGGGGCGAGGGCCACGAGCAGTACTTC. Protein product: CATSRDRGEGHEQYF. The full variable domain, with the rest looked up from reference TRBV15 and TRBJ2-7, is DAMVIQNPRYQVTQFGKPVTLSCSQTLNHNVMYWYQQKSSQAPKLLFHYYDKDFNNEADTPDNFQSRRPNTSFCFLDIRSPGLGDTAMYLCATSRDRGEGHEQYFGPGTRLTVT.

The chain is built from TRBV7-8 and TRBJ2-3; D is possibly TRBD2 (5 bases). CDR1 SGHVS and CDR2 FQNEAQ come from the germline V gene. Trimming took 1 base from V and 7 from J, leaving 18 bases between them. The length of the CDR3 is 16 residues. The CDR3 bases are TGTGCCAGCAGCTTAGGCCCGCGACTAATGGTGCATACGCAGTATTTT. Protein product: CASSLGPRLMVHTQYF.

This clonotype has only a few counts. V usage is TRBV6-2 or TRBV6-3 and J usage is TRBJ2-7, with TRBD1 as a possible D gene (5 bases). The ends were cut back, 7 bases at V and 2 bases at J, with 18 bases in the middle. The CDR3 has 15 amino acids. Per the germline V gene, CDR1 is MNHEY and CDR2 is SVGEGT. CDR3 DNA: TGTGCCAGCACTCCCTGGGGCAGGGAAACCTACGAGCAGTACTTC. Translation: CASTPWGRETYEQYF.

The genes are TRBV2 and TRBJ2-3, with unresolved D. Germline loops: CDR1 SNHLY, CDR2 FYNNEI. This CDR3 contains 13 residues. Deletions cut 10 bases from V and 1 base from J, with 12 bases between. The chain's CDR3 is CATTITRTDTQYF. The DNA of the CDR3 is TGTGCCACCACCATAACTCGCACAGATACGCAGTATTTT.

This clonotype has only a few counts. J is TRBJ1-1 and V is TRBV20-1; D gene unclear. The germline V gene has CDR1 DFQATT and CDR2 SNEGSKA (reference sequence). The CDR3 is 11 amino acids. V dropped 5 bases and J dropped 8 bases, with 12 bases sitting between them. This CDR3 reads CSALPAIEAFF. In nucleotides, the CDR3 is TGCAGTGCTCTCCCGGCAATAGAAGCTTTCTTT.

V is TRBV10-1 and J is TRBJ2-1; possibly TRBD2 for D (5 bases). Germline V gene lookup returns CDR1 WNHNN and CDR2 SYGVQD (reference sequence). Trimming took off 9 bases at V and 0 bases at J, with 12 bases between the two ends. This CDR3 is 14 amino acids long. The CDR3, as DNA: TGCGCCAGTCCGAGGAGGAGCTCCTACAATGAGCAGTTCTTC. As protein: CASPRRSSYNEQFF.

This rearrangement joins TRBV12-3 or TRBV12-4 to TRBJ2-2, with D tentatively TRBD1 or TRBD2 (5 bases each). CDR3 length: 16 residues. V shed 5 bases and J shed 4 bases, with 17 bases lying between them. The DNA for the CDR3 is TGTGCCAGCAGTAGGTTGGGGCAGGGAGTCACCGGGGAGCTGTTTTTT. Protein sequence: CASSRLGQGVTGELFF.

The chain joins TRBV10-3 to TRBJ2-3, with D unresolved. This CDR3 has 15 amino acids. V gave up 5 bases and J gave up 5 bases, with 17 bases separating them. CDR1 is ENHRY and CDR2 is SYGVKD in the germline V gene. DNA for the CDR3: TGTGCCATCAGTCTACGCATGGACGATCGAGATACGCAGTATTTT. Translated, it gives CAISLRMDDRDTQYF.

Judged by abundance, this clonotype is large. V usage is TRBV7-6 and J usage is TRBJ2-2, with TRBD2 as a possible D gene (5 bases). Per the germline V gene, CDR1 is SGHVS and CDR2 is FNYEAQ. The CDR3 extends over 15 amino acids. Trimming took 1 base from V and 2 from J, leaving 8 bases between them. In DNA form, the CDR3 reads TGTGCCAGCAGCTTAGGCGGGCCAAACACCGGGGAGCTGTTTTTT. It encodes CASSLGGPNTGELFF.

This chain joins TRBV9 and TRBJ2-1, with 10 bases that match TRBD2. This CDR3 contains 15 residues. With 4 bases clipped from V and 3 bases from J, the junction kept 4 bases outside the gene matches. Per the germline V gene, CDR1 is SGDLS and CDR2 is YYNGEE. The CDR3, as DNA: TGTGCCAGCAGCCCTACTAGCGGGAACTACAATGAGCAGTTCTTC. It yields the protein CASSPTSGNYNEQFF. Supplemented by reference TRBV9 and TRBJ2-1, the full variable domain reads DSGVTQTPKHLITATGQRVTLRCSPRSGDLSVYWYQQSLDQGLQFLIQYYNGEERAKGNILERFSAQQFPDLHSELNLSSLELGDSALYFCASSPTSGNYNEQFFGPGTRLTVL.

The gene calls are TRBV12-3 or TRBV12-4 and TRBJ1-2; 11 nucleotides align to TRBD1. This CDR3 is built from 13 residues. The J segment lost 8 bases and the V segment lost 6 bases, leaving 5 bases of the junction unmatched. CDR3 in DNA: TGTGCCAGCAGGCGGACAGGGGGCCACGGCTACACCTTC. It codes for CASRRTGGHGYTF.

The CDR3 reads CASSPRVQVNNQPQHF. In nucleotides, the CDR3 is TGTGCCAGCAGTCCTCGGGTACAGGTGAACAATCAGCCCCAGCATTTT. V and J are TRBV27 and TRBJ1-5; perhaps TRBD1 as D (5 bases). Trimming shortened V by 5 bases and J by 3 bases, and 17 bases separated the two germline ends. This CDR3 region has 16 residues. CDR1 is MNHEY, CDR2 SMNVEV, per germline (reference sequence).

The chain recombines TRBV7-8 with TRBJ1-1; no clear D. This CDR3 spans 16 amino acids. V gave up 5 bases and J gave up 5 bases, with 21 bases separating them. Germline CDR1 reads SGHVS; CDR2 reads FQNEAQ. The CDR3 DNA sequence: TGTGCCAGCAGCATCCTCGACGGAAAGAAAAATACTGAAGCTTTCTTT. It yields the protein CASSILDGKKNTEAFF.

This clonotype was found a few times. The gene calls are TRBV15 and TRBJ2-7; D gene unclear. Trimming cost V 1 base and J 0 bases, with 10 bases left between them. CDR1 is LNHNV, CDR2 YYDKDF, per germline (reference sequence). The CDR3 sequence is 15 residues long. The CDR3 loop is CATSRGRGSSYEQYF. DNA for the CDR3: TGTGCCACCAGCAGAGGGAGAGGAAGCTCCTACGAGCAGTACTTC.

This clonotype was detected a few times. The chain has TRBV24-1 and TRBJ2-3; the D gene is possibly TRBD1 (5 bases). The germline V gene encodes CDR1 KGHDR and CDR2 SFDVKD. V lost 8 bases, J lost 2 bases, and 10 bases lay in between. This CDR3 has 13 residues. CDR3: CATTGQTTDTQYF. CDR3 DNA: TGTGCCACCACAGGGCAGACCACAGATACGCAGTATTTT.

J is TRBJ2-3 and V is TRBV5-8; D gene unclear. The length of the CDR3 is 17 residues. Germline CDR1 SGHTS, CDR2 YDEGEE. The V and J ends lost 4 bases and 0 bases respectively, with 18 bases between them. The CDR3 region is CASSRLGNTPSTDTQYF. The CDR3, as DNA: TGTGCCAGCAGCCGCTTAGGTAACACTCCTAGCACAGATACGCAGTATTTT.

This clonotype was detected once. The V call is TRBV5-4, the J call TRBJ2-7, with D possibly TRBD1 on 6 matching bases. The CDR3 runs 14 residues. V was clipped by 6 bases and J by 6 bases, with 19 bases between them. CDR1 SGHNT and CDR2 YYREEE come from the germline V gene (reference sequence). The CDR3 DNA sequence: TGTGCCAGCACGCGGGCCACTCCAGGGGCCGAGCAGTACTTC. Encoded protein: CASTRATPGAEQYF.

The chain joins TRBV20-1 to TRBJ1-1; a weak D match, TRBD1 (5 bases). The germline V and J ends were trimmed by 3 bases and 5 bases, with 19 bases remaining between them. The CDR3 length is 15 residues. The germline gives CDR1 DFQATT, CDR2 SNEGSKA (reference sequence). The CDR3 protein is CSARITGFRGTEAFF. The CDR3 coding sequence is TGCAGTGCTAGGATAACAGGTTTTCGGGGAACTGAAGCTTTCTTT.

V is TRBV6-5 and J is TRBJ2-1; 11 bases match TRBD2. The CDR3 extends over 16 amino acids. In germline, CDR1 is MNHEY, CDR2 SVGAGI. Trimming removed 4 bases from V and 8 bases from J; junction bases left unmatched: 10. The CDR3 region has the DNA TGTGCCAGCAGTTTTCAGGGACTAGCGGCTTCAGATGAGCAGTTCTTC. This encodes CASSFQGLAASDEQFF.

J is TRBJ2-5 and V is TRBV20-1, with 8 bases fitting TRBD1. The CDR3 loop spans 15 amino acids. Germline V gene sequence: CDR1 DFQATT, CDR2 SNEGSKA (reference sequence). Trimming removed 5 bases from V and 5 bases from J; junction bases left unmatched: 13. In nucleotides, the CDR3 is TGCAGTGCTCACGGCGGCAGGGGGCTCGATGAGACCCAGTACTTC. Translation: CSAHGGRGLDETQYF.

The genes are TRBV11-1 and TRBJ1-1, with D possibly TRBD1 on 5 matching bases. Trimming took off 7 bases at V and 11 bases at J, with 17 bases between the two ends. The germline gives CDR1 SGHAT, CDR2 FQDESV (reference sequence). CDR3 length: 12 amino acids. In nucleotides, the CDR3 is TGTGCCAGCAACAACTGGCCAGGGTACGCTTTCTTT. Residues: CASNNWPGYAFF. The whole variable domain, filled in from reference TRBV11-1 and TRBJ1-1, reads EAEVAQSPRYKITEKSQAVAFWCDPISGHATLYWYRQILGQGPELLVQFQDESVVDDSQLPKDRFSAERLKGVDSTLKIQPAELGDSAMYLCASNNWPGYAFFGQGTRLTVV.